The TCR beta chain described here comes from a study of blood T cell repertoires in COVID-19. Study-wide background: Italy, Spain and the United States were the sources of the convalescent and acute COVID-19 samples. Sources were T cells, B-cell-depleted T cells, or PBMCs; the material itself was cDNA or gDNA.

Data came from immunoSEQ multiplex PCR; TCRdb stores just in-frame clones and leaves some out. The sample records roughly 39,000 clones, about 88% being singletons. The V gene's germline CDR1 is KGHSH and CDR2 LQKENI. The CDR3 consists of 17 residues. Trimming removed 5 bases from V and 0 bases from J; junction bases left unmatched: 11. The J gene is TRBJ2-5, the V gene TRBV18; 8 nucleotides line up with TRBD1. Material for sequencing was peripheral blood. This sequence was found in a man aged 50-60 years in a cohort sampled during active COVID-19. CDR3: CASSFPGTGNYQETQYF. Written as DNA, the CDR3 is TGTGCCAGCTCATTTCCCGGGACAGGCAACTACCAAGAGACCCAGTACTTC.